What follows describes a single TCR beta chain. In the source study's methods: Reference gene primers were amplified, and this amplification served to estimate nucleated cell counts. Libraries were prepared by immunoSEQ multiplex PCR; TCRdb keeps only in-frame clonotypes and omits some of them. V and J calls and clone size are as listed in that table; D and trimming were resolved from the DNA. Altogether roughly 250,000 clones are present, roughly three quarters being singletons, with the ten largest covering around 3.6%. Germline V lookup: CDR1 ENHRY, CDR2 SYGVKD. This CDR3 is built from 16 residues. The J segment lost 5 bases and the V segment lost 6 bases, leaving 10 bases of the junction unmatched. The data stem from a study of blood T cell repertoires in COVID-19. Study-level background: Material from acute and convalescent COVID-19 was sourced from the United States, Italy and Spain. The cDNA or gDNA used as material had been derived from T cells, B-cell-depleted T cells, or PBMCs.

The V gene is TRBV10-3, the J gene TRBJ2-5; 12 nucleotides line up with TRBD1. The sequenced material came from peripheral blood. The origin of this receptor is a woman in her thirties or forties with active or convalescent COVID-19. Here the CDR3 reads CAIRDPGQGAVETQYF. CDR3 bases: TGTGCCATCAGAGACCCGGGACAGGGGGCGGTGGAGACCCAGTACTTC.